These 10 T cell receptor beta chains originate from one sample sequenced in a study of shared clonotypes between healthy human individuals. Here immunoSEQ multiplex PCR was the method, and the copy in TCRdb shows in-frame clones only, minus some. Found here are about 2.3 million clones, just over 90% of them singletons; the top ten hold 0.35% to 0.45%. Source material: naive CD4+ T cells from PBMCs. The subset denotes: CD45RA+ positively selected. The receptor source for this set is a man younger than 30 in good health. Some clones in this sample may be carry-over from other donors' samples.

V gene TRBV11-1 combines with J gene TRBJ2-1; D is possibly TRBD2 (5 bases). The CDR3 spans 15 residues. V lost 0 bases to trimming and J lost 7 bases, with 13 bases between them. CDR1 SGHAT and CDR2 FQDESV come from the germline V gene (reference sequence). The CDR3 region has the DNA TGTGCCAGCAGCTTAGCGAGGGCCCCGCGGAATGAGCAGTTCTTC. It yields the protein CASSLARAPRNEQFF.

This chain joins TRBV7-8 and TRBJ1-2; TRBD1 matches 12 bases. V dropped 0 bases and J dropped 7; count of bases not matched to a gene: 3. CDR1 is SGHVS, CDR2 FQNEAQ, per germline. The CDR3 contains 15 residues. The CDR3 nucleotides read TGTGCCAGCAGCTTAGCGAGGGACAGGGGGCCTGGCTACACCTTC. This translates into CASSLARDRGPGYTF.

The chain has TRBV11-2 and TRBJ2-1; 9 nucleotides agree with TRBD2. The V gene's germline CDR1 is SGHAT and CDR2 FQNNGV. The CDR3 covers 16 residues. The trim removed 5 bases at V and 15 bases at J, leaving 20 bases unmatched. CDR3 nucleotides: TGTGCCAGCAGCCCTATCCCTCTAAGACTAGCGGAGGGTCTGTTCTTC. Its translation: CASSPIPLRLAEGLFF.

The chain recombines TRBV28 with TRBJ1-2; TRBD1 might be the D (6 bases). V was shortened by 3 bases and J by 7 bases, with 27 bases between the two germline ends. CDR3 length equals 18 residues. Germline lookup yields CDR1 MDHEN and CDR2 SYDVKM. CDR3 in DNA: TGTGCCAGCAGTTTTGGGGGGGCAGGGTCATTTTATATTAGTGGCTACACCTTC. Its protein product is CASSFGGAGSFYISGYTF.

V gene TRBV5-1 combines with J gene TRBJ1-3; 7 bases are shared with TRBD1. The CDR3 has 15 residues. V shed 4 bases, J shed 0 bases, and the junction held 4 bases outside the gene matches. Germline V lookup: CDR1 SGHRS, CDR2 YFSETQ. The CDR3 DNA reads as TGCGCCAGCAGCATTGGGACAGTCTCTGGAAACACCATATATTTT. Protein: CASSIGTVSGNTIYF.

The chain joins TRBV19 to TRBJ2-2; 9 bases map to TRBD1. The CDR3 extends over 17 amino acids. V dropped 8 bases and J dropped 6; count of bases not matched to a gene: 16. Germline-derived CDR1 and CDR2 are LNHDA and SQIVND (reference sequence). CDR3: CASGLGTGSSRAGELFF. The CDR3 DNA follows: TGTGCCAGTGGGTTAGGGACAGGGTCATCCCGGGCCGGGGAGCTGTTTTTT.

The CDR3: CASNENRDAWWYTF. The DNA for the CDR3 is TGTGCCAGCAACGAAAACCGGGATGCCTGGTGGTACACCTTC. The chain uses TRBV19 and TRBJ1-2; no firm D call. The CDR3 has 14 residues. Per germline, CDR1 LNHDA and CDR2 SQIVND (reference sequence). V shed 9 bases and J shed 11 bases, with 25 bases lying between them.

The J gene is TRBJ2-1, the V gene TRBV7-9; TRBD1 aligns across 10 bases. The CDR3 extends over 18 amino acids. J was trimmed by 2 bases and V by 2 bases; bases with no gene match: 9. Germline V gene sequence: CDR1 SEHNR, CDR2 FQNEAQ (reference sequence). This chain's CDR3 is CASSLYGVGQGAYNEQFF. Written as DNA, the CDR3 is TGTGCCAGCAGCTTATATGGGGTTGGACAGGGGGCCTACAATGAGCAGTTCTTC. Combining the CDR3 with reference TRBV7-9 and TRBJ2-1 gives the whole variable domain DTGVSQNPRHKITKRGQNVTFRCDPISEHNRLYWYRQTLGQGPEFLTYFQNEAQLEKSRLLSDRFSAERPKGSFSTLEIQRTEQGDSAMYLCASSLYGVGQGAYNEQFFGPGTRLTVL.

This rearrangement joins TRBV5-6 to TRBJ2-1; 7 nucleotides line up with TRBD2. V gave up 1 base and J gave up 4 bases; unmatched junction bases: 5. This CDR3 is built from 15 residues. Germline-derived CDR1 and CDR2 are SGHDT and YYEEEE. CDR3 protein: CASSLKASGYNEQFF. The CDR3 nucleotides are TGTGCCAGCAGCTTGAAGGCTAGCGGTTACAATGAGCAGTTCTTC. The whole variable domain, remainder taken from reference TRBV5-6 and TRBJ2-1, is DAGVTQSPTHLIKTRGQQVTLRCSPKSGHDTVSWYQQALGQGPQFIFQYYEEEERQRGNFPDRFSGHQFPNYSSELNVNALLLGDSALYLCASSLKASGYNEQFFGPGTRLTVL.

The chain couples TRBV5-1 to TRBJ2-7; TRBD2 matches at 12 bases. Per germline, CDR1 SGHRS and CDR2 YFSETQ. Trimming removed 0 bases from V and 4 bases from J; junction bases left unmatched: 8. The CDR3 has 17 residues. As DNA, the CDR3 is TGCGCCAGCAGCTTGGCCTACCTAGCGGGAGGGCCTTACGAGCAGTACTTC. Protein sequence: CASSLAYLAGGPYEQYF. The whole variable domain, remainder taken from reference TRBV5-1 and TRBJ2-7, is KAGVTQTPRYLIKTRGQQVTLSCSPISGHRSVSWYQQTPGQGLQFLFEYFSETQRNKGNFPGRFSGRQFSNSRSEMNVSTLELGDSALYLCASSLAYLAGGPYEQYFGPGTRLTVT.